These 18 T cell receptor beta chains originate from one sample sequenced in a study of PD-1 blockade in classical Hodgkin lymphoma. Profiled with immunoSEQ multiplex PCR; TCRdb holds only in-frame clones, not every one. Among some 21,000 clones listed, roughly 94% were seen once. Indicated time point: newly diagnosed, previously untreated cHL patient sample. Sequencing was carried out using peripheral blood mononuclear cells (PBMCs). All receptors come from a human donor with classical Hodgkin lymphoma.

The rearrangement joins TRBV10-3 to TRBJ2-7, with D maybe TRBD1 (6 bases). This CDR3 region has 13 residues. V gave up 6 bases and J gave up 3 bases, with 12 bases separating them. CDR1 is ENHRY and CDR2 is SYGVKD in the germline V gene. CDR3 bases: TGTGCCATCAGACCGGGACAAGACTACGAGCAGTACTTC. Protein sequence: CAIRPGQDYEQYF.

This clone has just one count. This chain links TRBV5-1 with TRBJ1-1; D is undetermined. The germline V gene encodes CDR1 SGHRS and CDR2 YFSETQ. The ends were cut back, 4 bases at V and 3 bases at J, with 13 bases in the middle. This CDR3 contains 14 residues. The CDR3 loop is CASSRTASDTEAFF. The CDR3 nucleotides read TGCGCCAGCAGCAGGACGGCAAGCGACACTGAAGCTTTCTTT.

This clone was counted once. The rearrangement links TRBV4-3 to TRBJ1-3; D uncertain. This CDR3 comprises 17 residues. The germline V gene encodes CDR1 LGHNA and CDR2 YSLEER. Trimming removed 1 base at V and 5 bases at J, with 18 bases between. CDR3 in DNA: TGCGCCAGCAGCCAAGTTCTGGTGTCTGGCAGCAGAAACACCATATATTTT. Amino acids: CASSQVLVSGSRNTIYF.

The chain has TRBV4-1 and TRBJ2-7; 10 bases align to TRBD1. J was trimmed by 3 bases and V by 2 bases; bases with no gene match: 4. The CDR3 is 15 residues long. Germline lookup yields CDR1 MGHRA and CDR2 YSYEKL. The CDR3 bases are TGCGCCAGCAGCCAACCGGACAGGGGGGACTACGAGCAGTACTTC. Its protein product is CASSQPDRGDYEQYF.

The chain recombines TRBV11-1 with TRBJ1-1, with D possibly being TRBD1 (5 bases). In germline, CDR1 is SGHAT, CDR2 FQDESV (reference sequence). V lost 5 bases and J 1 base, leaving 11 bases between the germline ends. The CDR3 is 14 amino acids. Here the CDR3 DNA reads TGTGCCAGCAGCAACGTGGGGCCGAACACTGAAGCTTTCTTT. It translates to CASSNVGPNTEAFF.

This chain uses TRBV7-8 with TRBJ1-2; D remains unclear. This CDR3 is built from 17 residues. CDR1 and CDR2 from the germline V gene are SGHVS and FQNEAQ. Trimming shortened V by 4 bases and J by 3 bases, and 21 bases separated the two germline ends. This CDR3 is CASSSSWSDLWDYGYTF. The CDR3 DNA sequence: TGTGCCAGCAGCTCGTCCTGGTCGGATTTATGGGACTATGGCTACACCTTC.

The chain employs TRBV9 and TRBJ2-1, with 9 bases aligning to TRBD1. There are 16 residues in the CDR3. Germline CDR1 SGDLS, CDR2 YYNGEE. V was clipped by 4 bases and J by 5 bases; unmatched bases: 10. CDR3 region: CASSLPGTGTNNEQFF. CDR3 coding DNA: TGTGCCAGCAGCTTGCCCGGGACAGGGACGAACAATGAGCAGTTCTTC.

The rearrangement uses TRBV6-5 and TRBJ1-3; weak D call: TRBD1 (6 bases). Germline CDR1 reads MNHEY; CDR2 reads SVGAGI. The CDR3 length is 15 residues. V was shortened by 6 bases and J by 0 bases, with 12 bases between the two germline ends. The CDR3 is CASREGGPSGNTIYF. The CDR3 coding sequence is TGTGCCAGCAGAGAGGGGGGGCCCTCTGGAAACACCATATATTTT.

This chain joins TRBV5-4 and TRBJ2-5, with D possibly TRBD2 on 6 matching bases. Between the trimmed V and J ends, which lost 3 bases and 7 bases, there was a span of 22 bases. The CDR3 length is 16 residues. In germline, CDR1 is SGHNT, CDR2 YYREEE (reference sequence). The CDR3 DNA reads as TGTGCCAGCAGCTCCTCTAGCGCGGCTGAGGGACGGACCCAGTACTTC. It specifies CASSSSSAAEGRTQYF.

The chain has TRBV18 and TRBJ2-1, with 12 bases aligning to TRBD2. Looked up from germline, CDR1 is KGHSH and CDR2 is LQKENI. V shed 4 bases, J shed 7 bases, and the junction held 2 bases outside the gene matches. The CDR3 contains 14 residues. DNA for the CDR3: TGTGCCAGCTCACTCACTAGCGGGGGGAATGAGCAGTTCTTC. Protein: CASSLTSGGNEQFF.

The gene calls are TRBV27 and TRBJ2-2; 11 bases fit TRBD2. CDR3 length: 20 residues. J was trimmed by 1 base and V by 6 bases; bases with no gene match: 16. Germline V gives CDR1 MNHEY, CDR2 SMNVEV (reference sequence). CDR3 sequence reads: CASSPSGVAGGRVNTGELFF. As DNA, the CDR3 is TGTGCCAGCAGCCCCTCGGGGGTAGCGGGGGGGCGTGTGAACACCGGGGAGCTGTTTTTT.

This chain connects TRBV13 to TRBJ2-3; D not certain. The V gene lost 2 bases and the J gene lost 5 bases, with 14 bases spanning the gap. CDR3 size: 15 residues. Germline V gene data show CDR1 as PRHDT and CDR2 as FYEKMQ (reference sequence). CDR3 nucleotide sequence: TGTGCCAGCAGCTTATTAGCCTTGGCCGGAGATACGCAGTATTTT. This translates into CASSLLALAGDTQYF.

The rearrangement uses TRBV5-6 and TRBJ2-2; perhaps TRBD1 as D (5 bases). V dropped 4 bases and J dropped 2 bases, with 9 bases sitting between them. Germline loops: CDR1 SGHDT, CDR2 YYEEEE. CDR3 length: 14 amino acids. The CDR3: CASSRQRNTGELFF. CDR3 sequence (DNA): TGTGCCAGCAGCCGACAGAGAAACACCGGGGAGCTGTTTTTT.

CDR3 sequence reads: CASSLSGVSTDTQYF. The DNA of the CDR3 is TGTGCCAGCAGCCTTAGCGGGGTTAGCACAGATACGCAGTATTTT. The chain couples TRBV7-2 to TRBJ2-3; 8 bases agree with TRBD2. Per germline, CDR1 SGHTA and CDR2 FQGNSA. Losses at the gene ends were 5 bases for V and 0 bases for J; bases not matched to a gene: 4. The CDR3 is 15 amino acids.

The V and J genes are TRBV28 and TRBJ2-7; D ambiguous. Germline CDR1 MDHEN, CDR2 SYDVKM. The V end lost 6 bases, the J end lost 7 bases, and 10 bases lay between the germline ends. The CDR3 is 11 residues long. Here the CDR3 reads CASRGIREQYF. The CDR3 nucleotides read TGTGCCAGCAGGGGGATTAGGGAGCAGTACTTC.

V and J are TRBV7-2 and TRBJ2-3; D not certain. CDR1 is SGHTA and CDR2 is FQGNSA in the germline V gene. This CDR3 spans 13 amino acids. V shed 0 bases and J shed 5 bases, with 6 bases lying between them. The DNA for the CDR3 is TGTGCCAGCAGCTTAGCGTCGGTAGATACGCAGTATTTT. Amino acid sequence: CASSLASVDTQYF.

CDR3: CASRLAGTNEQFF. The CDR3 DNA reads as TGCGCCAGCAGACTAGCGGGGACCAATGAGCAGTTCTTC. The chain carries TRBV10-2 and TRBJ2-1, with TRBD2 matching 10 bases. With 6 bases clipped from V and 6 bases from J, the junction kept 2 bases outside the gene matches. This CDR3 has 13 amino acids. CDR1 WSHSY and CDR2 SAAADI come from the germline V gene.

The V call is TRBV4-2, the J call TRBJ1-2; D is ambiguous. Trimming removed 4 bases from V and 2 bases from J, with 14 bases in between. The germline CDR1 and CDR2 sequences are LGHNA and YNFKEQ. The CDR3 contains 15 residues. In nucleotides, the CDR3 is TGTGCCAGCAGCCTTTTTGGTCCGGGGAACTATGGCTACACCTTC. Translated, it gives CASSLFGPGNYGYTF.